The sequence of this T cell receptor beta chain was determined in a study of T cell clones after liver transplantation (dated by TCRdb to the late 2010s). In the study overall: The samples were obtained from ITN030ST, a randomized trial that attempted immunosuppression withdrawal within 2 years after liver transplantation. Donor-reactive T cell clones were identified using TCRbeta sequencing after a pre-transplant mixed lymphocyte reaction and were then followed in post-transplant blood. As an antigen-independent comparator for donor-reactive sequences, third party-reactive TCRbeta sequences were also identified from pre-transplant MLRs. Of the eight recipients, a few were HCV-positive, while the remaining recipients had been transplanted for non-autoimmune, non-viral indications. Until randomization at 12-24 months post-transplant, subjects were given standard immunosuppression, with no induction therapy. To count as tolerant, a recipient had to stay completely off immunosuppression for at least one year without liver enzymes climbing beyond twice the upper limit of normal. Blood samples were collected pre-transplant, pre-randomization before withdrawal, and post-randomization after either full withdrawal or failed withdrawal. A cohort of 8 liver transplant recipients was studied, of whom 3 were classified as tolerant and 5 as non-tolerant. On the study overall, not on this receptor specifically: When repertoire turnover was accounted for, significantly reduced detection of donor-reactive sequences was found in 7 of 8 subjects for CD4 and in 8 of 8 subjects for CD8. In 5 of 8 subjects, circulating donor-reactive CD4 TCRbeta sequences decreased significantly after transplant, regardless of tolerance or HCV status. Donor-reactive sequences decreased more than third party-reactive sequences, which suggests partial antigen-specific deletion that was not related to withdrawal success. Because no allograft tissue specimens were available, donor-reactive T cells may have migrated into the graft instead of being deleted. The conclusions were preliminary, being limited by small, heterogeneous patient numbers and by non-standardized post-transplant time points. Low numbers of available donor cells limited the measurable donor-reactive repertoire in two subjects.

Unstimulated PBMCs, after thawing, were stained for CD3, CD4 and CD8 and then FACS-sorted into CD3+CD4+ and CD3+CD8+ populations. Each of the 8 studied subjects was randomized to immunosuppression withdrawal. Genomic DNA was isolated with the Qiagen DNeasy Blood and Tissue Kit. Note on this clone: The antigen it binds to is not known. It has no much larger one-base neighbor in the sample; base qualities were not kept.

High-throughput TCRbeta CDR3 sequencing of frozen genomic DNA was performed by immunoSEQ, including PCR amplification, mapping, bias correction and internal controls. Processing in the source paper ran as follows. Only productive rearrangements were retained, with each unique TCRbeta sequence defined by its CDR3 nucleotide sequence together with its V and J gene. For a sequence to be called donor-reactive, it needed a frequency of at least 0.01% and at least 5-fold expansion in CFSE-low cells compared with unstimulated pre-transplant cells. Minimum frequency thresholds were set for each subject on the basis of the unstimulated sample with the lowest template count, so that a detection power of at least 90% was ensured. Jensen-Shannon divergence between the top 1000 TCRbeta sequences post-transplant and pre-transplant was used to measure repertoire turnover. Changes in detection of donor-reactive sequences were tested with two-sided Fisher's exact tests. In its TCRdb copy, this immuneACCESS table keeps in-frame sequences only and misses some clones. Where compared with another copy, unresolved V genes explain less than half of these, and the others have no known cause. V and J calls and clone size are given by that table; D and trimming were obtained from the DNA. In this sample the table shows some 6,000 clones, 60% to 80% of which occur a single time. The top ten clonotypes cover about 13% of the sample.

Via the germline V gene (reference sequence), CDR1 is SGHNT and CDR2 YYREEE. The CDR3 has 16 amino acids, counting the end cysteine and phenylalanine. Left in the record is the CDR3 DNA by itself, 48 bases read in frame from the first base. V lost 2 bases and J lost 4 bases, and the count of bases not matched to a germline gene is 10. In this chain, TRBV5-4 is recombined with TRBJ2-3; 7 central bases correspond to TRBD2. This specimen consisted of CD8+ T cells from blood, obtained 45 to 47 months after liver transplant. This clonotype was sampled from a human patient who received a liver transplant. In transplant recipients, some T cells may be of donor rather than host origin. CDR3 sequence: CASSLLAGVGPDTQYF. Read as DNA, the sequence is TGTGCCAGCAGCTTACTCGCGGGAGTCGGGCCAGATACGCAGTATTTT.